These T cell receptor beta chains were read from a single sample in a study of blood T cells in healthy people across ages. TCRdb re-derived calls from the 5' RACE reads in MiXCR, one entry per CDR3 protein. Of about 1.6 million distinct CDR3 sequences in the sample, roughly 32% were seen once. The sequencing input was blood. These receptors all stem from a woman between 25 and 40 years old in good health. The CDR3 runs from the conserved cysteine through the conserved F or W. A D gene is named only where the DNA matches it firmly. Only part of the rows carry a size: once, few, many, or a class if the clone is expanded.

j_call | clone_size | v_call | d_call | cdr3_nt | cdr3_aa
TRBJ1-6 | NA | TRBV20-1 | TRBD1 | TGCAGTGCTTCCGGGACAGATAATTCACCCCTCCACTTT | CSASGTDNSPLHF
TRBJ2-1 | NA | TRBV20-1 | TRBD2 | TGCAGTGCTAGAGACCCACTACTAGCGGTGCAAGGTCGTGCGAGGAATGAGCAGTTCTTC | CSARDPLLAVQGRARNEQFF
TRBJ2-1 | NA | TRBV15 | NA | TGTGCCACCAGCAGAGATGATAGGGGGGCATACAATGAGCAGTTCTTC | CATSRDDRGAYNEQFF
TRBJ2-6 | NA | TRBV7-9 | TRBD1 | TGTGCCAGCAGCTCGTGGACAGGGGGCCCTGGGGCCAACGTCCTGACTTTC | CASSSWTGGPGANVLTF
TRBJ2-5 | few | TRBV20-1 | NA | TGCAGTGCAACCCTTGGGGGGCGGGAGGAGACCCAGTACTTC | CSATLGGREETQYF
TRBJ2-7 | few | TRBV20-1 | NA | TGCAGTGCTGTCTCTTTGGGCTCCTACGAGCAGTACTTC | CSAVSLGSYEQYF
TRBJ1-4 | NA | TRBV7-9 | TRBD1 | TGTGCCAGCAGCATGGGGACAGCGGGAAATGAAAAACTGTTTTTT | CASSMGTAGNEKLFF
TRBJ2-5 | NA | TRBV6-5 | TRBD2 | TGTGCCAGCAGTTACGAAAGGTTTAGCGGGGGACGCGAGGGAGAGACCCAGTACTTC | CASSYERFSGGREGETQYF
TRBJ2-7 | few | TRBV10-3 | NA | TGTGCCATCAGTGAGTCTTTTATCCTGGCGATCGAATACGAGCAGTACTTC | CAISESFILAIEYEQYF
TRBJ2-7 | few | TRBV4-1 | NA | TGCGCCAGCAGCCAAGTGGGAGGGAGGGGACACTACGAGCAGTACTTC | CASSQVGGRGHYEQYF
TRBJ1-6 | NA | TRBV28 | NA | TGTGCCAGCAGTTTAGGCGGGGGTCGGGATAATTCACCCCTCCACTTT | CASSLGGGRDNSPLHF
TRBJ2-7 | NA | TRBV11-2 | TRBD1 | TGTGTCAGCAGCTTAGGACAGGGGGCTTCCGAGCAGTACTTC | CVSSLGQGASEQYF
TRBJ2-7 | NA | TRBV3-1 | TRBD1 | TGTGCCAGCAGCCAACGCTGGACAGGTAGCTCCTACGAGCAGTACTTC | CASSQRWTGSSYEQYF
TRBJ1-1 | few | TRBV5-4 | NA | TGTGCCAGCAGCTTCCTTACGGACACTGAAGCTTTCTTT | CASSFLTDTEAFF
TRBJ2-1 | few | TRBV5-1 | NA | TGCGCCAGCGGGGAAGGCCCGGGCAGACTAACCTACAATGAGCAGTTCTTC | CASGEGPGRLTYNEQFF
TRBJ2-1 | few | TRBV6-4 | TRBD2 | TGTGCCAGCAGTGACCGGGCGGGGGGCCTCAATGAGCAGTTCTTC | CASSDRAGGLNEQFF
TRBJ2-1 | few | TRBV5-1 | NA | TGCGCCAGCAGCTTTGACAGGCTTACCTACAATGAGCAGTTCTTC | CASSFDRLTYNEQFF
TRBJ2-3 | NA | TRBV29-1 | TRBD2 | TGCAGCGCAACTATAGCGGGAGGGACAGATACGCAGTATTTT | CSATIAGGTDTQYF
TRBJ2-3 | NA | TRBV11-2 | NA | TGTGCCAGCAGTGGTGGTGGGGAAGGCACAGATACGCAGTATTTT | CASSGGGEGTDTQYF
TRBJ2-1 | NA | TRBV11-2 | TRBD2 | TGTGCCAGCAGCCCTAGAGGGCTAGCGGGGGGCCGGGGTGAGCAGTTCTTC | CASSPRGLAGGRGEQFF
TRBJ1-1 | NA | TRBV10-3 | TRBD1 | TGTGCCATCGGACAGGGGAAGAACACTGAAGCTTTCTTT | CAIGQGKNTEAFF
TRBJ1-2 | NA | TRBV29-1 | TRBD1 | TGCAGCGTTGTAAACTGGGACAGAGTTAACTATGGCTACACCTTC | CSVVNWDRVNYGYTF
TRBJ2-5 | NA | TRBV29-1 | TRBD2 | TGCAGCGTCGTGACTAGCGGGATTGAAGGGACCCAGTACTTC | CSVVTSGIEGTQYF
TRBJ2-5 | NA | TRBV3-1 | NA | TGTGCCAGCAGCCAAGGTGGTGTCCGAGAGACCCAGTACTTC | CASSQGGVRETQYF
TRBJ2-7 | few | TRBV27 | NA | TGTGCCAGCAGTAAGACAGGTCCCTACGAGCAGTACTTC | CASSKTGPYEQYF
TRBJ2-7 | NA | TRBV12-3/TRBV12-4 | NA | TGTGCCAGCAGTTCGTCGGATATGGCCTCCTACGAGCAGTACTTC | CASSSSDMASYEQYF
TRBJ2-1 | NA | TRBV12-3/TRBV12-4 | NA | TGTGCCGGAGGGAGGGGGGCCGTCATCAACTCCTACAATGAGCAGTTCTTC | CAGGRGAVINSYNEQFF
TRBJ2-5 | few | TRBV6-2/TRBV6-3 | NA | TGTGCCAGCAGTACCCGGGACTCCCAATGGGAGACCCAGTACTTC | CASSTRDSQWETQYF
TRBJ2-1 | NA | TRBV6-1 | NA | TGTGCCAGCAGTGGGGCCCCAAGCTCCTACAATGAGCAGTTCTTC | CASSGAPSSYNEQFF
TRBJ2-7 | NA | TRBV5-1 | TRBD2 | TGCGCCAGCAGCTCTTGGACTAGCGGGAGCGGCGAGCAGTACTTC | CASSSWTSGSGEQYF
TRBJ1-2 | NA | TRBV3-1 | TRBD1 | TGTGCCAGCAGCCCGGACCACAGGGGGCGAAGTGGCTACACCTTC | CASSPDHRGRSGYTF
TRBJ2-1 | many | TRBV5-1 | NA | TGCGCCAGCAGCTGGGGGGCAGATGAGCAGTTCTTC | CASSWGADEQFF
TRBJ2-7 | few | TRBV6-1 | NA | TGTGCCAGCAGTGAGGCCCCGGGATCCTACGAGCAGTACTTC | CASSEAPGSYEQYF
TRBJ2-7 | NA | TRBV3-1 | TRBD2 | TGTGCCAGCAGCCACCTACCGGGACTAGCGGATACCTACGAGCAGTACTTC | CASSHLPGLADTYEQYF
TRBJ2-7 | few | TRBV15 | NA | TGTGCCACCAGCCCGACCGGGGGGCTGGAGTACTTC | CATSPTGGLEYF
TRBJ2-5 | NA | TRBV7-9 | NA | TGTGCCGGCAGCTTCGAGCTCCGATCCTACAATGAGCAGTACTTC | CAGSFELRSYNEQYF
TRBJ2-1 | few | TRBV28 | TRBD2 | TGTGCCACATGCGGCGGGGGACTAGCGTGGAATGAGCAGTTCTTC | CATCGGGLAWNEQFF
TRBJ2-1 | NA | TRBV14 | NA | TGTGCCAGCAGCCAGGAGGGGGGGGAAGAGCAGTTCTTC | CASSQEGGEEQFF
TRBJ2-7 | few | TRBV28 | NA | TGTGCCAGCAGTCCCCTCGTACCGGGGGACGAGCAGTACTTC | CASSPLVPGDEQYF
TRBJ2-5 | NA | TRBV5-1 | TRBD2 | TGCGCCAGCAGCTTGCCTAGCGGGAAGGTAGAGACCCAGTACTTC | CASSLPSGKVETQYF
TRBJ2-5 | NA | TRBV29-1 | NA | TGCAGCGTCTACCCCAGGGACTCTTCGGGGAAGACCCAGTACTTC | CSVYPRDSSGKTQYF
TRBJ2-3 | many | TRBV20-1 | TRBD1 | TGCAGTGCTAGCACTCTTGGACAGGTCTGGGAGACAGATACGCAGTATTTT | CSASTLGQVWETDTQYF
TRBJ2-3 | NA | TRBV12-3/TRBV12-4 | TRBD2 | TGTGCCAGCAGCGGCGGGACTAGAGGCACAGATACGCAGTATTTT | CASSGGTRGTDTQYF
TRBJ2-7 | NA | TRBV3-1 | TRBD1 | TGTGCCAGCAGCCAACTACGTTACCGGACAGGTAGGAATTCCTACGAGCAGTACTTC | CASSQLRYRTGRNSYEQYF
TRBJ2-3 | few | TRBV18 | TRBD2 | TGTGCCAGCTCACCACTCGGGACTAGCGGGAGTGGTCACACAGATACGCAGTATTTT | CASSPLGTSGSGHTDTQYF
TRBJ1-1 | once | TRBV28 | TRBD1 | TGTGCCAGCAGTTTACTGGGGGCAGGGGGCGGTGAAGCTTTCTTT | CASSLLGAGGGEAFF
TRBJ2-5 | NA | TRBV4-1 | NA | TGCGCCAGCAGCCAAACTACTAGTCCGGAGACCCAGTACTTC | CASSQTTSPETQYF
TRBJ1-2 | few | TRBV28 | NA | TGTGCCAGCAGTTTTGGCCTCTATGGCTACACCTTC | CASSFGLYGYTF
TRBJ1-4 | NA | TRBV29-1 | NA | NA | CSVGDGTEGGIKRFF
TRBJ2-7 | few | TRBV7-6 | NA | TGTGCCAGCAGCGTAGTAGCGGACTCCTACGAGCAGTACTTC | CASSVVADSYEQYF
TRBJ2-5 | few | TRBV5-1 | NA | TGCGCCAGCAGACCTGGACTGTACCAAGAGACCCAGTACTTC | CASRPGLYQETQYF
TRBJ2-5 | NA | TRBV3-1 | NA | TGTGCCAGCAGCCAAGGGCGGCCCTCCACGGAGACCCAGTACTTC | CASSQGRPSTETQYF
TRBJ2-3 | NA | TRBV12-3/TRBV12-4 | NA | TGTGCCAGCAGTTTGTTAGGCGGGGACACAGATACGCAGTATTTT | CASSLLGGDTDTQYF
TRBJ1-5 | once | TRBV6-1 | NA | TGTGCCAGCAGTGAAAACGGGCCAAATCAGCCCCAGCATTTT | CASSENGPNQPQHF
TRBJ2-7 | few | TRBV4-1 | NA | TGCGCCAGCAGCCAGGGACCATCTGGGGACGAGCAGTACTTC | CASSQGPSGDEQYF
TRBJ2-3 | NA | TRBV5-1 | TRBD2 | TGCGCCAGCAGCTCCGGGACTAGCGGGGGGGCTATGTTGTCAGATACGCAGTATTTT | CASSSGTSGGAMLSDTQYF
TRBJ2-2 | few | TRBV15 | TRBD2 | TGTGCCACCAGCAGGGGACTAGCGGCCGGGGAGCTGTTTTTT | CATSRGLAAGELFF
TRBJ1-2 | few | TRBV7-2 | NA | TGTGCCAGCAGCGAGGGGGGCCTTCGAAACTATGGCTACACCTTC | CASSEGGLRNYGYTF
TRBJ2-7 | few | TRBV10-3 | NA | TGTGCCATAAGGTTTAGCGACGAGCAGTACTTC | CAIRFSDEQYF